Listed below are T cell receptor beta chains from one sample, sequenced in a study of Ad26.COV2.S vaccination and SARS-CoV-2 variants. Clones were read by immunoSEQ multiplex PCR, and TCRdb kept only the in-frame ones, dropping some. The sample has around 420,000 clones, 70% to 90% seen once; the top ten hold 3.5% to 4%. Sequenced material: peripheral blood, taken in a trial of Ad26.COV2.S vaccine versus placebo. These receptor sequences come from a person aged 18-65 years who received the Ad26.COV2.S COVID-19 vaccine or a placebo. Each CDR3 is given with its conserved first and last residue. Fields, in order: V gene, clone size, D gene, J gene, CDR3 protein, CDR3 DNA. D genes are given only for firm matches. A clone size is listed for some rows: how often the clone was seen (once, few, many), or a class if it is expanded.

TRBV6-5,once,-,TRBJ2-7,CASTSRSSYEQYF,TGTGCCAGCACCTCGAGGTCCTCCTACGAGCAGTACTTC
TRBV21-1,-,-,TRBJ2-7,CARQGWEQYF,TGTGCCAGACAGGGGTGGGAGCAGTACTTC
TRBV3-1/TRBV3-2,-,TRBD2,TRBJ2-2,CARRGGQEVRTGELFF,TGTGCCCGCCGGGGGGGGCAGGAGGTGAGGACCGGGGAGCTGTTTTTT
TRBV24-1,-,-,TRBJ2-2,CATSSRTNTGELFF,TGTGCCACCAGTTCGCGGACGAACACCGGGGAGCTGTTTTTT
TRBV5-4,-,-,TRBJ2-1,CASSLSGAGALTNNEQFF,TGTGCCAGCAGCTTGTCCGGGGCAGGGGCACTAACTAACAATGAGCAGTTCTTC
TRBV14,-,-,TRBJ1-1,CASSHNPGRNTEAFF,TGTGCCAGCAGCCATAACCCCGGGCGGAACACTGAAGCTTTCTTT
TRBV6-6,-,-,TRBJ1-4,CASSSQGAPDEKLFF,TGTGCCAGCAGTTCTCAGGGTGCCCCCGATGAAAAACTGTTTTTT
TRBV2,-,-,TRBJ2-1,CASSGLVAGGFF,TGTGCCAGCAGTGGTCTTGTCGCGGGTGGATTCTTC
TRBV5-1,-,-,TRBJ2-3,CASSGTTMIQGTDTQYF,TGCGCCAGCAGTGGTACTACGATGATTCAGGGCACAGATACGCAGTATTTT
TRBV3-1/TRBV3-2,-,-,TRBJ2-5,CASRYAGGGETQYF,TGTGCCAGCAGGTACGCAGGGGGAGGCGAGACCCAGTACTTC
TRBV27,-,-,TRBJ1-2,CASRPARRSYSGYTF,TGTGCCAGCAGACCCGCCCGGAGATCCTACTCGGGCTACACCTTC
TRBV24-1,-,-,TRBJ2-3,CATSDLRRGGADTQYF,TGTGCCACCAGTGATTTGAGGCGGGGAGGTGCAGATACGCAGTATTTT
TRBV7-6,-,-,TRBJ1-4,CASSWAREATNEKLFF,TGTGCCAGCAGCTGGGCCAGGGAGGCAACTAATGAAAAACTGTTTTTT
TRBV19,-,-,TRBJ2-2,CASSDPGELFF,TGTGCCAGTAGCGACCCCGGGGAGCTGTTTTTT
TRBV5-6,-,-,TRBJ2-2,CASSLVLGGTGELFF,TGTGCCAGCAGCTTGGTTTTAGGGGGCACCGGGGAGCTGTTTTTT
TRBV30,-,TRBD1,TRBJ1-6,CAFRAGGSYNSPLHF,TGTGCCTTCAGGGCAGGGGGTTCATATAATTCACCCCTCCACTTT
TRBV6-5,-,-,TRBJ1-1,CASSYTRGRRNTEAFF,TGTGCCAGCAGTTACACTAGGGGACGACGGAACACTGAAGCTTTCTTT
TRBV7-9,-,-,TRBJ1-2,CASSARGLSDNYGYTF,TGTGCCAGCAGCGCCCGCGGTTTATCAGACAACTATGGCTACACCTTC
TRBV15,-,TRBD2,TRBJ2-5,CATSRTRGSGVETQYF,TGTGCCACCAGCAGGACTCGGGGTAGCGGGGTAGAGACCCAGTACTTC
TRBV28,few,-,TRBJ1-6,CASSKDRTLSPLHF,TGTGCCAGCAGCAAAGATCGTACCCTTTCACCCCTCCACTTT
TRBV9,-,-,TRBJ2-4,CASSVSPDWVAYQYF,TGTGCCAGCAGCGTAAGCCCCGATTGGGTTGCTTATCAGTACTTC
TRBV6-1,-,-,TRBJ2-2,CASSERRTDNANTGELFF,TGTGCCAGCAGTGAAAGGAGGACAGACAACGCGAACACCGGGGAGCTGTTTTTT
TRBV7-3,-,-,TRBJ2-2,CASSLSFENTGELFF,TGTGCCAGCAGCTTATCCTTCGAAAACACCGGGGAGCTGTTTTTT
TRBV19,-,TRBD1,TRBJ1-3,CASSIPGQASSGNTIYF,TGTGCCAGTAGTATCCCGGGACAGGCCAGCTCTGGAAACACCATATATTTT
TRBV5-1,-,-,TRBJ1-2,CASSLAYNPVDYGYTF,TGCGCCAGCAGCTTGGCCTACAACCCCGTGGACTATGGCTACACCTTC
TRBV6-5,-,-,TRBJ1-1,CASSYFRVRGGTEAFF,TGTGCCAGCAGTTACTTTCGGGTCAGGGGAGGAACTGAAGCTTTCTTT
TRBV9,-,-,TRBJ2-7,CASSVGPNLDYEQYF,TGTGCCAGCAGCGTAGGCCCCAATTTAGACTACGAGCAGTACTTC
TRBV7-3,-,TRBD1,TRBJ2-3,CASSFGTGVGDTQYF,TGTGCCAGCAGCTTCGGGACAGGGGTGGGAGATACGCAGTATTTT
TRBV4-1,-,-,TRBJ1-6,CASSQSSSYNSPLHF,TGCGCCAGCAGCCAAAGCAGCTCCTATAATTCACCCCTCCACTTT
TRBV3-1/TRBV3-2,-,TRBD1,TRBJ2-5,CASSLGGLETQYF,TGTGCCAGCAGCCTAGGGGGCCTTGAGACCCAGTACTTC
TRBV6-5,-,-,TRBJ1-5,CASRQLPEGQPQHF,TGTGCCAGCAGACAACTCCCGGAGGGTCAGCCCCAGCATTTT
TRBV19,-,TRBD1,TRBJ1-6,CASSTTRQGAGSPLHF,TGTGCCAGTAGTACCACACGACAGGGGGCGGGTTCACCCCTCCACTTT
TRBV28,-,-,TRBJ1-2,CASHPGTANYGYTF,TGTGCCAGCCACCCCGGGACGGCTAACTATGGCTACACCTTC
TRBV5-1,-,-,TRBJ2-7,CASSDGDHYEQYF,TGCGCCAGCAGCGACGGGGATCACTACGAGCAGTACTTC
TRBV5-1,once,TRBD2,TRBJ2-5,CASSYGTSGGINQETQYF,TGCGCCAGCAGCTACGGGACTAGCGGGGGGATTAACCAAGAGACCCAGTACTTC
TRBV10-3,-,TRBD1,TRBJ1-6,CAIRSDRNSPLHF,TGTGCCATCCGTTCGGACAGGAATTCACCCCTCCACTTT
TRBV7-3,once,-,TRBJ2-3,CASSTQTGRSDTQYF,TGTGCCAGCAGCACACAGACAGGGAGGTCAGATACGCAGTATTTT
TRBV9,-,TRBD1,TRBJ2-1,CASSFRGQGIGNEQFF,TGTGCCAGCAGCTTCCGGGGACAGGGAATCGGGAATGAGCAGTTCTTC
TRBV30,-,TRBD1,TRBJ2-5,CAWSEDRTQETQYF,TGTGCCTGGAGTGAGGACAGGACCCAAGAGACCCAGTACTTC
TRBV21-1,-,-,TRBJ1-5,CASSRSADPNQPQHF,TGTGCCAGCAGTAGGTCGGCAGACCCCAATCAGCCCCAGCATTTT
TRBV5-4,-,-,TRBJ1-1,CASSLLRNTEAFF,TGTGCCAGCAGCTTGTTGAGGAACACTGAAGCTTTCTTT
TRBV5-5,-,-,TRBJ2-7,CASRLTENNEQYF,TGTGCCAGCAGACTGACAGAAAATAACGAGCAGTACTTC
TRBV29-1,-,-,TRBJ2-5,CSVEFGPVETQYF,TGCAGCGTTGAATTCGGACCTGTGGAGACCCAGTACTTC
TRBV19,-,-,TRBJ1-5,CASSISPTGYQPQHF,TGTGCCAGTAGTATCAGTCCGACAGGCTATCAGCCCCAGCATTTT
TRBV5-5,-,-,TRBJ2-3,CASSLQPSNTQYF,TGTGCCAGCAGCTTGCAACCTAGCAATACGCAGTATTTT